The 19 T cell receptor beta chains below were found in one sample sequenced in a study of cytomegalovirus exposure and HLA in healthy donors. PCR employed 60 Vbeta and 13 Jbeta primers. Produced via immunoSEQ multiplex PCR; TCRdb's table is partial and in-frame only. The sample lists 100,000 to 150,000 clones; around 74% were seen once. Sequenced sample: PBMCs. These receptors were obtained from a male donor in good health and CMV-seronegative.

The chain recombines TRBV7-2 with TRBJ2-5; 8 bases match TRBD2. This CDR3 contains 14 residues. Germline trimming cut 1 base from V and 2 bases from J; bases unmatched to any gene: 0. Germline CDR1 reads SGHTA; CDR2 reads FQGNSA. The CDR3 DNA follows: TGTGCCAGCAGCTTAGAGCGGGGGCAAGAGACCCAGTACTTC. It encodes CASSLERGQETQYF.

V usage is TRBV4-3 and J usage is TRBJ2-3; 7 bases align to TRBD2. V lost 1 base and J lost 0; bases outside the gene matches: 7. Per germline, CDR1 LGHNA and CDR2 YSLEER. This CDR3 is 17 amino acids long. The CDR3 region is CASSQVTLAESTDTQYF. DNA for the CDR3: TGCGCCAGCAGCCAAGTCACGCTAGCGGAGAGCACAGATACGCAGTATTTT.

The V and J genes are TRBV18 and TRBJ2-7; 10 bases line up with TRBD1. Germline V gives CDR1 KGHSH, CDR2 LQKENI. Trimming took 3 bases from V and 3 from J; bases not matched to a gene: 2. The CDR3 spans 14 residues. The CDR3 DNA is TGTGCCAGCTCACCTAGGACAGGGGGCTACGAGCAGTACTTC. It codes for CASSPRTGGYEQYF.

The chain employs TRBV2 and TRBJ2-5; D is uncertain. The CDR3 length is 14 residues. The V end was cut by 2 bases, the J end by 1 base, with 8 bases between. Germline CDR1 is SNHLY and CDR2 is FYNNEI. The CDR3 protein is CASSESLAQETQYF. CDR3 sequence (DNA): TGTGCCAGCAGTGAAAGCTTAGCCCAAGAGACCCAGTACTTC.

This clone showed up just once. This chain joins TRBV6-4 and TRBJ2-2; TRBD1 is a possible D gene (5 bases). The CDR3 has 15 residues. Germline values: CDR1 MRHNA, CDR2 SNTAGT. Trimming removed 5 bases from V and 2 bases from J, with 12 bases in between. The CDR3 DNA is TGTGCCAGCAGTCCTGACAGCCTCAACACCGGGGAGCTGTTTTTT. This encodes CASSPDSLNTGELFF.

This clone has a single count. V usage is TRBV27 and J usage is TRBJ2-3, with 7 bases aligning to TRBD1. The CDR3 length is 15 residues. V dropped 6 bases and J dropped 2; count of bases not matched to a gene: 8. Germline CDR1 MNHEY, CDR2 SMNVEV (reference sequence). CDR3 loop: CASRGTAFFTDTQYF. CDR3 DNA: TGTGCCAGCAGAGGGACAGCCTTCTTCACAGATACGCAGTATTTT.

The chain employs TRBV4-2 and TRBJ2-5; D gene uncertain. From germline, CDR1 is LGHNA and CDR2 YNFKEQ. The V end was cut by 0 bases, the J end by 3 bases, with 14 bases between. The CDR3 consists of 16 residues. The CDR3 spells CASSQEGLGREETQYF. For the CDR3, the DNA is TGTGCCAGCAGCCAAGAAGGTCTAGGCCGGGAAGAGACCCAGTACTTC.

The CDR3 DNA reads as TGTGCCAGCAGCCCTATACCCACCCACGTTAGCTCCTACAATGAGCAGTTCTTC. Encoded protein: CASSPIPTHVSSYNEQFF. J is TRBJ2-1 and V is TRBV5-5, with D uncertain. With 4 bases removed from V and 0 bases from J, the gap between germline ends came to 20 bases. The CDR3 runs to 18 residues. Per the germline V gene, CDR1 is SGHKS and CDR2 is YYEKEE (reference sequence). Full variable domain (outside the CDR3, taken from reference TRBV5-5 and TRBJ2-1): DAGVTQSPTHLIKTRGQQVTLRCSPISGHKSVSWYQQVLGQGPQFIFQYYEKEERGRGNFPDRFSARQFPNYSSELNVNALLLGDSALYLCASSPIPTHVSSYNEQFFGPGTRLTVL.

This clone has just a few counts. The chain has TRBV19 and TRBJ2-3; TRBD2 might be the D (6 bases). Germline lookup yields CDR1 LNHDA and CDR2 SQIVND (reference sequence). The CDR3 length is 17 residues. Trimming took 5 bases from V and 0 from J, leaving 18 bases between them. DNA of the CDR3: TGTGCCAGTAGTCCGGGACTTCAGAGCCCTAGCACAGATACGCAGTATTTT. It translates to CASSPGLQSPSTDTQYF.

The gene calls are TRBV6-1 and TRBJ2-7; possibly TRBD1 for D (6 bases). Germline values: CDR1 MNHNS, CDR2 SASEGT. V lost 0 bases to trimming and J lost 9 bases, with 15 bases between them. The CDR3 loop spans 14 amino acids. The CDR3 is CASSEAWAGEVQYF. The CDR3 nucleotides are TGTGCCAGCAGTGAAGCGTGGGCAGGGGAAGTGCAGTACTTC.

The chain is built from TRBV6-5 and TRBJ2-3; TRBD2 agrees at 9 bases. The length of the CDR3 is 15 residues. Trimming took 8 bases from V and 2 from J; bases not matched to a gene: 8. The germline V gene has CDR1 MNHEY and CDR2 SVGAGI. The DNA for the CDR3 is TGTGCCAGCGGTCTGACTAGCGGCTACACAGATACGCAGTATTTT. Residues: CASGLTSGYTDTQYF.

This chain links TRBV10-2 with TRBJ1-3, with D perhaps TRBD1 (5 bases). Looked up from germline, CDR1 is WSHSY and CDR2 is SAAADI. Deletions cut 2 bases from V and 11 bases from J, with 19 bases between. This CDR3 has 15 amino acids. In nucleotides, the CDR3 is TGCGCCAGCAGTGAGATAGTACAGGTCGGCAAAGCCATATATTTT. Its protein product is CASSEIVQVGKAIYF.

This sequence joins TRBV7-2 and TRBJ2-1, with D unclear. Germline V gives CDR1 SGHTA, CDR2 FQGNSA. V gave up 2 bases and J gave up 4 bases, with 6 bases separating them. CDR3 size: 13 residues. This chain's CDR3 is CASSLISYNEQFF. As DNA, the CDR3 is TGTGCCAGCAGCTTAATCTCTTACAATGAGCAGTTCTTC.

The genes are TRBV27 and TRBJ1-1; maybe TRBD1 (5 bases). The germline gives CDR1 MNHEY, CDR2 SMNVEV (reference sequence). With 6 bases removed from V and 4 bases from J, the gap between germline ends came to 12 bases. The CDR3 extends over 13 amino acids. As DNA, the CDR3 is TGTGCCAGCAGGGGCAGGGTGAGCACTGAAGCTTTCTTT. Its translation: CASRGRVSTEAFF.

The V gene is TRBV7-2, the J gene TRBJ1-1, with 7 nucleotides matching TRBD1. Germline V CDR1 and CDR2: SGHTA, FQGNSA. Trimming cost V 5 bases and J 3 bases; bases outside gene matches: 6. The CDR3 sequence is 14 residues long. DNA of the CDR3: TGTGCCAGCAGCCGAGACAGGGCGGACACTGAAGCTTTCTTT. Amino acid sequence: CASSRDRADTEAFF.

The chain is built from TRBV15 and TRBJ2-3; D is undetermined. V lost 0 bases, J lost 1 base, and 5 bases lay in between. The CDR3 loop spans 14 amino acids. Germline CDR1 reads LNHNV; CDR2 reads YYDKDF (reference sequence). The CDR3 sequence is CATSRDQGTDTQYF. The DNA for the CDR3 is TGTGCCACCAGCAGAGATCAGGGCACAGATACGCAGTATTTT.

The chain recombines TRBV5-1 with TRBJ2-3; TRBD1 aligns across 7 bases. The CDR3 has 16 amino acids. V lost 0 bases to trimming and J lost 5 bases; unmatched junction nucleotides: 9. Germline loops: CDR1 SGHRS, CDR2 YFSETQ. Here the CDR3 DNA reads TGCGCCAGCAGCTTGGGGGCGACAGGGACGGTAGATACGCAGTATTTT. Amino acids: CASSLGATGTVDTQYF.

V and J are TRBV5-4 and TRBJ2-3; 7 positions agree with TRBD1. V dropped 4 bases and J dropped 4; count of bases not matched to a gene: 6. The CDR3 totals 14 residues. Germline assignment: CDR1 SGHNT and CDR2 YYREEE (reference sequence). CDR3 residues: CASSPGGSSDTQYF. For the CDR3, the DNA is TGTGCCAGCAGCCCAGGGGGATCCTCAGATACGCAGTATTTT.

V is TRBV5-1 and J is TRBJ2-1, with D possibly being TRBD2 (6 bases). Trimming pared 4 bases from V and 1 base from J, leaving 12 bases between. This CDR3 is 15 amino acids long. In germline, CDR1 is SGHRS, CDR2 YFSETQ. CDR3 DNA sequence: TGCGCCAGCAGCCCCTCCGCGGGATCCTACAATGAGCAGTTCTTC. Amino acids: CASSPSAGSYNEQFF.